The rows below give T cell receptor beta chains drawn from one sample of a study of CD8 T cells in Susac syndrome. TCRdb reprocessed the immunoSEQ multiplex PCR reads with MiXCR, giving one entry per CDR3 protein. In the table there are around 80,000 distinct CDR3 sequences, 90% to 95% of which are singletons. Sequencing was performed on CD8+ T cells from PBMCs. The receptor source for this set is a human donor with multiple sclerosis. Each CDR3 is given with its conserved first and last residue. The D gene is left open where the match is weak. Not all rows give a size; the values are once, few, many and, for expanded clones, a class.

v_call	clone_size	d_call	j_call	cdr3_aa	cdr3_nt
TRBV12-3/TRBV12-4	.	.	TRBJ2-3	CASRPTGNTDTQYF	TGTGCCAGCAGACCTACGGGGAACACAGATACGCAGTATTTT
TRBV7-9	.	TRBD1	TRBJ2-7	CASSGPGQAYEQYF	TGTGCCAGCAGCGGACCGGGACAGGCATACGAGCAGTACTTC
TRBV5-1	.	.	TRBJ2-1	CASSLASWDSYNEQFF	TGCGCCAGCAGCTTGGCTAGCTGGGACTCCTACAATGAGCAGTTCTTC
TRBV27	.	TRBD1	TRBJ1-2	CASSSSDRGLTGYTF	TGTGCCAGCAGTTCCTCGGACAGGGGGCTAACTGGCTACACCTTC
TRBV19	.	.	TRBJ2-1	CASVSDNEQFF	TGTGCCAGTGTCAGCGACAATGAGCAGTTCTTC
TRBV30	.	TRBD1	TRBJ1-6	CAWSVRTGLPPLHF	TGTGCCTGGAGTGTAAGGACAGGGCTTCCCCCCCTCCACTTT
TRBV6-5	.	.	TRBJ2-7	CASSYGSVEEQYF	TGTGCCAGCAGTTACGGTAGTGTCGAGGAGCAGTACTTC
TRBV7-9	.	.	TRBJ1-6	CASRNEKPPLHF	TGTGCCAGCAGGAACGAGAAACCACCCCTCCACTTT
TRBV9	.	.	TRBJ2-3	CASSTSGGADTQYF	TGTGCCAGCAGCACCTCAGGAGGGGCAGATACGCAGTATTTT
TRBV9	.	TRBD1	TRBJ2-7	CASSPPGTGGYEQYF	TGTGCCAGCAGCCCCCCGGGGACAGGGGGCTACGAGCAGTACTTC
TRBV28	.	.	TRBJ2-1	CASSRGSSSYNEQFF	TGTGCCAGCAGTCGGGGGAGTAGTTCCTACAATGAGCAGTTCTTC
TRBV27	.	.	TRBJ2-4	CASSASGTLNIQYF	TGTGCCAGCAGTGCATCCGGGACTCTAAACATTCAGTACTTC
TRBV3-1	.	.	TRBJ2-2	CASSQIAMNTGELFF	TGTGCCAGCAGCCAAATTGCCATGAACACCGGGGAGCTGTTTTTT
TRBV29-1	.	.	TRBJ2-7	CSVEGGQMYEQYF	TGCAGCGTTGAGGGGGGACAGATGTACGAGCAGTACTTC
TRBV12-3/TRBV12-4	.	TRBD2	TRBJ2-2	CASSGLGGRVTNTGELFF	TGTGCCAGCTCAGGGTTGGGCGGGAGGGTAACGAACACCGGGGAGCTGTTTTTT
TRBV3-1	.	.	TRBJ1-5	CASSQQGIGNQPQHF	TGTGCCAGCAGCCAACAGGGAATTGGCAATCAGCCCCAGCATTTT
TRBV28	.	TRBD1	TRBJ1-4	CASSIYRDRTFEKLFF	TGTGCCAGCAGTATTTACCGGGACAGAACCTTTGAAAAACTGTTTTTT
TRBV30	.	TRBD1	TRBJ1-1	CAWTIGTGRTEAFF	TGTGCCTGGACCATCGGGACAGGGAGGACTGAAGCTTTCTTT
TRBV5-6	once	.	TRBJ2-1	CASSIGTLNEQFF	TGTGCCAGCAGCATCGGGACGCTCAATGAGCAGTTCTTC
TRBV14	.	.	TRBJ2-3	CASSQDGATDTQYF	TGTGCCAGCAGCCAAGATGGCGCCACAGATACGCAGTATTTT
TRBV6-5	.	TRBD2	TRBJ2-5	CASSYSRLAGGEQETQYF	TGTGCCAGCAGTTACTCGAGACTAGCGGGGGGAGAACAAGAGACCCAGTACTTC
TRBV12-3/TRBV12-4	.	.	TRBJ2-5	CASNWWGPEETQYF	TGTGCCAGCAACTGGTGGGGGCCGGAGGAGACCCAGTACTTC
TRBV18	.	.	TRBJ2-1	CASSPRDSANEQFF	TGTGCCAGCTCACCACGGGACTCGGCCAATGAGCAGTTCTTC
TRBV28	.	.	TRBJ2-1	CASSLVAPMDEQFF	TGTGCCAGCAGTTTAGTGGCCCCGATGGATGAGCAGTTCTTC
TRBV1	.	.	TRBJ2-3	CTSSPDYKKYADTQYF	TGCACCAGCAGCCCAGACTACAAGAAATACGCAGATACGCAGTATTTT
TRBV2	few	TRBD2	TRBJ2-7	CASSSGRASGEQYF	TGTGCCAGCTCGAGCGGGAGGGCTTCGGGGGAGCAGTACTTC
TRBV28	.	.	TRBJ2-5	CASSFGAGGETQYF	TGTGCCAGCAGTTTTGGGGCAGGAGGGGAGACCCAGTACTTC
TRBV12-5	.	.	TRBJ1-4	CASSEELFF	TGTGCTAGCTCAGAGGAACTGTTTTTT
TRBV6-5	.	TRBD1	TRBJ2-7	CASSYYRGASYEQYF	TGTGCCAGCAGTTACTACAGGGGTGCCTCCTACGAGCAGTACTTC
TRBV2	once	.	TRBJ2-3	CASEIAISDTQYF	TGTGCCAGCGAAATAGCGATATCAGATACGCAGTATTTT
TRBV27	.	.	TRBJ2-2	CASSLLREYTGELFF	TGTGCCAGCAGTTTATTGAGGGAATACACCGGGGAGCTGTTTTTT
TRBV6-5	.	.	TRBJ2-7	CASSEGTYEQYF	TGTGCCAGCAGTGAGGGAACTTACGAGCAGTACTTC
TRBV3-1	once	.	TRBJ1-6	CASSQDPAVLSYNSPLHF	TGTGCCAGCAGCCAAGATCCGGCCGTACTCTCCTATAATTCACCCCTCCACTTT
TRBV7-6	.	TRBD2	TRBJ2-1	CASSFGLAGSRSSYNEQFF	TGTGCCAGCAGCTTCGGACTAGCGGGGTCTCGGAGCTCCTACAATGAGCAGTTCTTC
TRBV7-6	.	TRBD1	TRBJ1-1	CASSWDSDMNTEAFF	TGTGCCAGCAGCTGGGACAGCGATATGAACACTGAAGCTTTCTTT
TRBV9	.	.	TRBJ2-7	CASSAYPGHFYEQYF	TGTGCCAGCAGCGCTTACCCGGGACATTTCTACGAGCAGTACTTC
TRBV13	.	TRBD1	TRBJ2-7	CASSLGLGQGPYEQYF	TGTGCCAGCAGCTTAGGTTTGGGACAGGGCCCTTACGAGCAGTACTTC
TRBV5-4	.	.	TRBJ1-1	CASRDSGRANTEAFF	TGTGCCAGCAGGGATAGCGGACGGGCGAACACTGAAGCTTTCTTT
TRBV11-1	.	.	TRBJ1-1	CASSLAGFGPEAFF	TGTGCCAGCAGCTTAGCGGGATTTGGGCCTGAAGCTTTCTTT
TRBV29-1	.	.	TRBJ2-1	CSVAGLSSYNEQFF	TGCAGCGTCGCGGGACTCAGCTCCTACAATGAGCAGTTCTTC
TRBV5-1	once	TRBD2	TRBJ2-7	CASSLAGGLAVGEQYF	TGCGCCAGCAGCTTGGCCGGGGGACTAGCGGTGGGGGAGCAGTACTTC